One and the same sample provided the 20 T cell receptor beta chains below, sequenced in a study of T cell repertoires in cytomegalovirus infection. TCRdb reanalysed the reads using MiXCR and keeps one entry per CDR3 protein. The table has hundreds of thousands of distinct CDR3 sequences, around 35% seen once. For these receptors, no antigen is known. Sample: cultured PBMCs, taken from culture after CMV antigen stimulation. The source of these receptors is a human donor in good health (CMV status not recorded). Some clones in this sample may be carry-over from other donors' samples.

This chain connects TRBV25-1 to TRBJ2-7; TRBD1 agrees at 9 bases. V lost 6 bases and J lost 3; bases outside the gene matches: 6. Per germline, CDR1 MGHDK and CDR2 SYGVNS. The CDR3 length is 14 residues. CDR3 sequence: CASSGDRGIYEQYF. The CDR3 DNA reads TGTGCCAGCAGCGGCGACAGGGGGATCTACGAGCAGTACTTC.

This clonotype was seen only a few times. The J gene is TRBJ1-1, the V gene TRBV6-2 or TRBV6-3; 8 bases map to TRBD1. V was clipped by 2 bases and J by 1 base; unmatched bases: 6. The CDR3 is 16 amino acids. Germline CDR1 reads MNHEY; CDR2 reads SVGEGT. CDR3 sequence (DNA): TGTGCCAGCAGTTACCGAACTGGACAGGGGAACACTGAAGCTTTCTTT. It specifies CASSYRTGQGNTEAFF.

Comment on this clonotype: Being one base from a much bigger clone, this may be a read error. This sequence joins TRBV7-2 and TRBJ1-5; D call uncertain. Trimming removed 8 bases at V and 1 base at J, with 12 bases between. Germline V gene lookup returns CDR1 SGHTA and CDR2 FQGNSA. The CDR3 length is 14 residues. CDR3 protein: CASGPFGSNQPQHF. The DNA for the CDR3 is TGTGCCAGCGGCCCTTTTGGGAGCAATCAGCCCCAGCATTTT.

This clonotype was counted between two and nine times. The chain has TRBV2 and TRBJ2-1, with D possibly being TRBD2 (6 bases). Deletions cut 4 bases from V and 4 bases from J, with 14 bases between. The CDR3 has 15 amino acids. Germline V gene data show CDR1 as SNHLY and CDR2 as FYNNEI. The CDR3: CASSGPPSAYNEQFF. The CDR3 coding sequence is TGTGCCAGCAGTGGACCCCCTAGCGCTTACAATGAGCAGTTCTTC.

Comment on this clonotype: The junction shows a germline mismatch at one end, possibly a read error. The gene calls are TRBV6-6 and TRBJ1-1, with D maybe TRBD1 (6 bases). Germline assignment: CDR1 MNHNY and CDR2 SVGAGI (reference sequence). This CDR3 is built from 17 residues. The CDR3 bases are TGTCCCAGCAGTTACTCGATGCAGGGGCCGCGAAACGCTGAAGCTTTCTTT. This sequence encodes CPSSYSMQGPRNAEAFF.

This chain links TRBV5-1 with TRBJ2-3, with 7 bases identical to TRBD2. The ends lost 4 bases at V and 5 bases at J; junction bases unmatched: 7. The CDR3 runs to 14 residues. Germline CDR1 is SGHRS and CDR2 is YFSETQ. CDR3 nucleotide sequence: TGCGCCAGCAGCGACCCTAGCGGAGGAGATACGCAGTATTTT. Its protein product is CASSDPSGGDTQYF.

This clonotype was recorded a few times. CDR3 in amino acids: CASREGRVNEQYF. The CDR3 nucleotides are TGTGCCAGCAGGGAGGGGCGAGTCAACGAGCAGTACTTC. V and J are TRBV7-9 and TRBJ2-7; a weak D match, TRBD2 (6 bases). The CDR3 is 13 amino acids. The V end lost 6 bases, the J end lost 5 bases, and 14 bases lay between the germline ends. Germline V gene data show CDR1 as SEHNR and CDR2 as FQNEAQ (reference sequence).

The chain carries TRBV5-1 and TRBJ2-5; the match to TRBD1 covers 9 bases. J gave up 4 bases and V 0 bases, and 4 bases lay outside the gene matches. Germline V CDR1 and CDR2: SGHRS, YFSETQ. The CDR3 loop spans 15 amino acids. The chain's CDR3 is CASSLAQGAGETQYF. The CDR3 coding sequence is TGCGCCAGCAGCTTGGCACAGGGGGCAGGAGAGACCCAGTACTTC.

The chain's CDR3 is CASSLIEGYTIYF. CDR3 DNA sequence: TGTGCCAGCAGCTTGATAGAAGGATACACCATATATTTT. The chain is built from TRBV5-5 and TRBJ1-3; the D is unclear. The germline V gene encodes CDR1 SGHKS and CDR2 YYEKEE (reference sequence). There are 13 residues in the CDR3. V was cut by 1 base and J by 8 bases, with 10 bases left in between.

The V gene is TRBV4-2, the J gene TRBJ2-3; D is undetermined. The CDR3 loop spans 15 amino acids. V shed 0 bases and J shed 2 bases, with 9 bases lying between them. Germline V gives CDR1 LGHNA, CDR2 YNFKEQ. As DNA, the CDR3 is TGTGCCAGCAGCCAAGAACGACAAAACACAGATACGCAGTATTTT. As protein: CASSQERQNTDTQYF.

This clonotype appeared a few times. CDR3 in amino acids: CASSIIDQPQHF. The CDR3 DNA follows: TGTGCCAGTAGTATTATAGATCAGCCCCAGCATTTT. The rearrangement joins TRBV19 to TRBJ1-5; D unclear. The germline gives CDR1 LNHDA, CDR2 SQIVND (reference sequence). This CDR3 region has 12 residues. Trimming removed 3 bases at V and 5 bases at J, with 5 bases between.

The V call is TRBV20-1, the J call TRBJ1-4; 8 positions match TRBD1. Germline trimming cut 0 bases from V and 3 bases from J; bases unmatched to any gene: 0. CDR1 is DFQATT, CDR2 SNEGSKA, per germline (reference sequence). The CDR3 length is 14 residues. Written as DNA, the CDR3 is TGCAGTGCTAGAGAGACAGGGGCTAATGAAAAACTGTTTTTT. Protein: CSARETGANEKLFF.

The rearrangement joins TRBV7-2 to TRBJ1-1; unclear D gene. CDR1 SGHTA and CDR2 FQGNSA come from the germline V gene. There are 13 residues in the CDR3. Trimming took 4 bases from V and 3 from J, leaving 9 bases between them. CDR3 sequence reads: CASSSSWDTEAFF. DNA of the CDR3: TGTGCCAGCAGCTCCTCGTGGGACACTGAAGCTTTCTTT.

This clonotype occurred a few times. V is TRBV7-2 and J is TRBJ2-7; D remains unclear. Trimming cost V 6 bases and J 5 bases, with 11 bases left between them. CDR1 is SGHTA, CDR2 FQGNSA, per germline. The CDR3 is made up of 12 amino acids. The CDR3 sequence is CASRDRGDEQYF. The CDR3 bases are TGTGCCAGCAGGGATCGAGGAGACGAGCAGTACTTC.

The V and J genes are TRBV10-1 and TRBJ2-1; unclear D gene. The V end lost 3 bases, the J end lost 0 bases, and 6 bases lay between the germline ends. The V gene's germline CDR1 is WNHNN and CDR2 SYGVQD (reference sequence). CDR3 length: 14 residues. The CDR3 nucleotides read TGCGCCAGCAGTGAACAGAGCTCCTACAATGAGCAGTTCTTC. This encodes CASSEQSSYNEQFF.

This clonotype was counted between two and nine times. The chain uses TRBV2 and TRBJ1-5; D is perhaps TRBD1 (5 bases). CDR1 is SNHLY, CDR2 FYNNEI, per germline. V shed 3 bases and J shed 5 bases, with 11 bases lying between them. CDR3 length: 14 residues. CDR3 nucleotide sequence: TGTGCCAGCAGTGAGGCAGGGAGTCATCAGCCCCAGCATTTT. Protein: CASSEAGSHQPQHF.

The chain combines TRBV7-2 with TRBJ2-5, with a tentative D call TRBD2 (5 bases). The CDR3 consists of 13 residues. Trimming shortened V by 5 bases and J by 4 bases, and 11 bases separated the two germline ends. Germline V lookup: CDR1 SGHTA, CDR2 FQGNSA. The chain's CDR3 is CASSMRTGETQYF. CDR3 nucleotide sequence: TGTGCCAGCAGCATGAGGACTGGAGAGACCCAGTACTTC.

This clonotype was seen a handful of times. V and J are TRBV5-6 and TRBJ2-5, with TRBD2 matching over 9 bases. The CDR3 is made up of 15 amino acids. V lost 1 base and J lost 5; bases outside the gene matches: 6. CDR1 and CDR2 (germline): SGHDT, YYEEEE. CDR3 sequence: CASSLRLAGLETQYF. For the CDR3, the DNA is TGTGCCAGCAGCTTGAGGCTAGCGGGATTGGAGACCCAGTACTTC.

Concerning this clonotype itself: No conserved phenylalanine or tryptophan ends this CDR3, so it is likely a read error. The chain's CDR3 is CASSRSADNSPLHY. In DNA form, the CDR3 reads TGTGCCAGCAGTAGGTCGGCTGATAATTCACCCCTCCACTAT. The chain links TRBV27 to TRBJ1-6; D uncertain. CDR1 and CDR2 (germline): MNHEY, SMNVEV (reference sequence). V was pared by 5 bases and J by 5 bases, with 10 bases between. The CDR3 sequence is 14 residues long.

This chain connects TRBV5-4 to TRBJ2-7, with TRBD2 identical over 8 bases. The trim removed 4 bases at V and 3 bases at J, leaving 9 bases unmatched. CDR1 is SGHNT, CDR2 YYREEE, per germline (reference sequence). The CDR3 runs to 15 residues. This CDR3 reads CASSRTGLDLYEQYF. The CDR3 DNA is TGTGCCAGCAGCCGCACGGGACTAGATCTCTACGAGCAGTACTTC.